This T cell receptor beta chain was recorded in a study of cytomegalovirus exposure and HLA in healthy donors. As regards this clone: Antigen specificity is unknown.

The CDR3 totals 14 residues. The V and J ends lost 4 bases and 4 bases respectively, with 14 bases between them. Study-level results: Rare TCR sequences dominated, though some public TCRs recurred in many donors.

The PCR contained 60 Vbeta and 13 Jbeta primers. The repertoire was sequenced with immunoSEQ multiplex PCR; TCRdb's copy has only in-frame clones and lacks some. This table has some 200,000 clones, roughly 82% appearing once. The source material was PBMCs. The chain recombines TRBV23-1 with TRBJ2-7; no clear D. TRBV23-1 is labeled an ORF, and its function is uncertain. The receptor comes from a woman aged 45 to 65 in good health and CMV-seropositive. The CDR3: CASSRRKVRYEQYF. The CDR3 bases are TGCGCCAGCAGTCGTAGGAAGGTCAGGTACGAGCAGTACTTC.